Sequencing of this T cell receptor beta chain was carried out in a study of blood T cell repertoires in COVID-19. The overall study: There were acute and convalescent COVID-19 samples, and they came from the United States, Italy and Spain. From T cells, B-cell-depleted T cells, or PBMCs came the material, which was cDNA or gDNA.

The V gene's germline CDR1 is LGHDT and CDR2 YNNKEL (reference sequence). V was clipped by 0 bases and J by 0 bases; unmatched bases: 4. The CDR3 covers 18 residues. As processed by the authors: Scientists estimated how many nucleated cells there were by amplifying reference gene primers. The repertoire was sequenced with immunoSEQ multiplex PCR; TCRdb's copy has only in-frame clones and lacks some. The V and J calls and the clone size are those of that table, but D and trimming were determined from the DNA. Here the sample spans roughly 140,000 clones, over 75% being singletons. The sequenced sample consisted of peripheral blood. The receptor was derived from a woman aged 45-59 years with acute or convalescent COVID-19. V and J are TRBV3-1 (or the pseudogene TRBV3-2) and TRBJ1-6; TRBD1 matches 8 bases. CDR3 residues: CASSQDRGLSSYNSPLHF. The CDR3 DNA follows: TGTGCCAGCAGCCAAGACAGGGGGCTAAGCTCCTATAATTCACCCCTCCACTTT.